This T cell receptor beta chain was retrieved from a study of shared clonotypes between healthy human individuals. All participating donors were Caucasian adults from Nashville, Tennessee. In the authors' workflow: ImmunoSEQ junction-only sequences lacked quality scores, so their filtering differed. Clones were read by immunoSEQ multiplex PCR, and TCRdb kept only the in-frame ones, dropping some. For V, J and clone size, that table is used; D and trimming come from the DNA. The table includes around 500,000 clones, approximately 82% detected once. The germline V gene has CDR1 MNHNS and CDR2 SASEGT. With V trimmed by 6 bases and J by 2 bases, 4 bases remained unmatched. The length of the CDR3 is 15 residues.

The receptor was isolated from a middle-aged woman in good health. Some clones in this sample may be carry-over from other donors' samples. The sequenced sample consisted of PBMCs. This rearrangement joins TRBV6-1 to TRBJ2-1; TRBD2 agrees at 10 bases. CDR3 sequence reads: CASSATSGAYNEQFF. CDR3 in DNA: TGTGCCAGCAGCGCTACTAGCGGGGCCTACAATGAGCAGTTCTTC.